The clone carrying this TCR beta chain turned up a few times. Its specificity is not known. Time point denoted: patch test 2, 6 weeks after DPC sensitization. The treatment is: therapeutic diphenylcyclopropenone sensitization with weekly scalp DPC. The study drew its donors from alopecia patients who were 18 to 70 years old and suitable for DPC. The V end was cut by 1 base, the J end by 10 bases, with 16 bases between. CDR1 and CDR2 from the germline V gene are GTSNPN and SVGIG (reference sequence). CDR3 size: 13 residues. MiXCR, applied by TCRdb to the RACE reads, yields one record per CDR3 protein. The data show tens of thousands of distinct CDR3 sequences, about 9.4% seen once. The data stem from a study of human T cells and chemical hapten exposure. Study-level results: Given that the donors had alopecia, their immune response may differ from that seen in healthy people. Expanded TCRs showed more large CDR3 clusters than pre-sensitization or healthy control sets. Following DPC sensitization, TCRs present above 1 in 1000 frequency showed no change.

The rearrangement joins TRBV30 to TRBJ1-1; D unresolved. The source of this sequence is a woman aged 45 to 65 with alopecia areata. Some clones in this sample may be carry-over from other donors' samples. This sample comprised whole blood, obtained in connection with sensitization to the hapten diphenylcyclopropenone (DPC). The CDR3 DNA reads TGTGCCTGGAGTGCCACCGCTGGGGTTCGAGCTTTCTTT. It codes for CAWSATAGVRAFF. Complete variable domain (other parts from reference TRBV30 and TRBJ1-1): SQTIHQWPATLVQPVGSPLSLECTVEGTSNPNLYWYRQAAGRGLQLLFYSVGIGQISSEVPQNLSASRPQDRQFILSSKKLLLSDSGFYLCAWSATAGVRAFFGQGTRLTVV.